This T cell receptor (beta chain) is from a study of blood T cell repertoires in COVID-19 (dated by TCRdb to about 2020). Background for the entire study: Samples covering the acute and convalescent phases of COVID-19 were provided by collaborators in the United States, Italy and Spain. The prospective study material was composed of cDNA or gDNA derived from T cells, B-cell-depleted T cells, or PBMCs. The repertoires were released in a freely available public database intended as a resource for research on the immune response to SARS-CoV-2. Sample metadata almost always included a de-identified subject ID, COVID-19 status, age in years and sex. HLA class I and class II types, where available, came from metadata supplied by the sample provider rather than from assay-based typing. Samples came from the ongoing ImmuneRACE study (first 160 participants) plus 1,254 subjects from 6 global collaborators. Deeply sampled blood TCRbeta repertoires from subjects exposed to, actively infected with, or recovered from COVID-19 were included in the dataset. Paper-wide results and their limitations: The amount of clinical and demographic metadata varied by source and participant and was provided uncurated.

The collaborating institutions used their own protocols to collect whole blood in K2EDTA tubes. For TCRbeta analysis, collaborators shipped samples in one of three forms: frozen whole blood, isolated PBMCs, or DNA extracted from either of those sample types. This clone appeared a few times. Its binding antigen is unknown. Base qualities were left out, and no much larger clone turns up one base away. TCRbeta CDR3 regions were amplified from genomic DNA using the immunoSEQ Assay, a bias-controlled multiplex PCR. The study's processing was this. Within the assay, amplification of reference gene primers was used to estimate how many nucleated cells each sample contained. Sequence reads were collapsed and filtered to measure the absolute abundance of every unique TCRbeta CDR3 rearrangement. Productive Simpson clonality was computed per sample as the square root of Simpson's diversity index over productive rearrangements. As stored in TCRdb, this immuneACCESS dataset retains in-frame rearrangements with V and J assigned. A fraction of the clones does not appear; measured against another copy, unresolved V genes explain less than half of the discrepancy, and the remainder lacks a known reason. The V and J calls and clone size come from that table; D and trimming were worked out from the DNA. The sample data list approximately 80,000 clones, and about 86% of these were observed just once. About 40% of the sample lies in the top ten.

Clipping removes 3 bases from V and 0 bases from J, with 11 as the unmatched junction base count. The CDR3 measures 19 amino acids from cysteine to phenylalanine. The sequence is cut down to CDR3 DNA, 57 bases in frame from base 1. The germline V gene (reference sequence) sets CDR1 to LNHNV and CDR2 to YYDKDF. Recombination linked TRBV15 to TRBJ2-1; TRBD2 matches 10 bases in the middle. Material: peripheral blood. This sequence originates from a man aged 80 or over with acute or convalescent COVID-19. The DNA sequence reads TGTGCCACCAGCAGGGACAAGCGGGAGGGTCCGGGCTCCTACAATGAGCAGTTCTTC. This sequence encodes CATSRDKREGPGSYNEQFF.